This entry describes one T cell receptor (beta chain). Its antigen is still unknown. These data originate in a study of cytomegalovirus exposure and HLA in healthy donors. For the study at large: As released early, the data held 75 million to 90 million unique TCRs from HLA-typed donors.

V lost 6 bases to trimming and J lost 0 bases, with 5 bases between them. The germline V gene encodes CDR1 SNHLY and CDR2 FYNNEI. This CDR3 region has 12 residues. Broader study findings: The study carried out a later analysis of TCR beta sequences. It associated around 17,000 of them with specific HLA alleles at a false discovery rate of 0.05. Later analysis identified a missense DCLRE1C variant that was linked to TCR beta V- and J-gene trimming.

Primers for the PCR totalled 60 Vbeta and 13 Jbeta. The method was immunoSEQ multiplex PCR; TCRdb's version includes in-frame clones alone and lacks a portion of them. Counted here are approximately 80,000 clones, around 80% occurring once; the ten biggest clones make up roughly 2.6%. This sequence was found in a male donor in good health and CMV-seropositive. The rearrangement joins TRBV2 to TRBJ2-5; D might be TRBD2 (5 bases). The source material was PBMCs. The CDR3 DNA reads TGTGCCAGCAGGCGGGACCAAGAGACCCAGTACTTC. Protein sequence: CASRRDQETQYF.